This entry lists 19 T cell receptor beta chains sequenced from one sample in a study of shared clonotypes between healthy human individuals. Libraries were prepared by immunoSEQ multiplex PCR; TCRdb keeps only in-frame clonotypes and omits some of them. Found here are 2.3 million or so clones, more than 80% of them singletons; the top ten hold 0.39%. Sequencing was done on a sample of naive CD4+ T cells from PBMCs. Regarding subset: CD45RA+ positively selected. The receptors come from a man between 18 and 35 years old in good health. Some clones in this sample may be carry-over from other donors' samples.

The genes are TRBV5-4 and TRBJ2-7; TRBD1 matches 9 bases. The CDR3 is 14 residues long. The V and J ends lost 4 bases and 3 bases, in that order; junction bases with no gene match: 5. The germline gives CDR1 SGHNT, CDR2 YYREEE (reference sequence). The CDR3 DNA follows: TGTGCCAGCAGCCCCCGGACAGGGGACTACGAGCAGTACTTC. This codes for CASSPRTGDYEQYF.

The genes are TRBV5-1 and TRBJ2-5; TRBD1 matches 9 bases. The CDR3 covers 15 residues. V shed 4 bases, J shed 5 bases, and the junction held 9 bases outside the gene matches. Germline CDR1 is SGHRS and CDR2 is YFSETQ. DNA for the CDR3: TGCGCCAGCAGCGAGGACAGGGGTGGGGGCGAGACCCAGTACTTC. It yields the protein CASSEDRGGGETQYF. The whole variable domain, remainder taken from reference TRBV5-1 and TRBJ2-5, is KAGVTQTPRYLIKTRGQQVTLSCSPISGHRSVSWYQQTPGQGLQFLFEYFSETQRNKGNFPGRFSGRQFSNSRSEMNVSTLELGDSALYLCASSEDRGGGETQYFGPGTRLLVL.

This clone was observed once. This sequence joins TRBV5-1 and TRBJ2-3; possibly TRBD1 for D (5 bases). Between the trimmed V and J ends, which lost 1 base and 4 bases, there was a span of 13 bases. Germline V gene data show CDR1 as SGHRS and CDR2 as YFSETQ. The CDR3 consists of 15 residues. The CDR3 is CASSLLARRADTQYF. Written as DNA, the CDR3 is TGCGCCAGCAGCTTGCTGGCGCGCAGGGCAGATACGCAGTATTTT.

This clone was observed a few times. The chain carries TRBV18 and TRBJ1-1; D possibly corresponds to TRBD1 (6 bases). There are 15 residues in the CDR3. Germline-derived CDR1 and CDR2 are KGHSH and LQKENI. The V and J ends lost 3 bases and 4 bases respectively, with 15 bases between them. The CDR3 coding sequence is TGTGCCAGCTCACCCCTTACAGGGATTGGCACTGAAGCTTTCTTT. Amino acids: CASSPLTGIGTEAFF.

The V and J genes are TRBV27 and TRBJ2-4; the match to TRBD1 covers 8 bases. From germline, CDR1 is MNHEY and CDR2 SMNVEV (reference sequence). The V segment lost 5 bases and the J segment 4 bases; nucleotides outside the gene matches: 1. The CDR3 is 13 residues long. Here the CDR3 reads CASSNRGKNIQYF. Here the CDR3 DNA reads TGTGCCAGCAGTAACAGGGGGAAAAACATTCAGTACTTC.

For the CDR3, the DNA is TGTGCCAGCAACCCGAAGAGCTCCTACAATGAGCAGTTCTTC. This translates into CASNPKSSYNEQFF. The V call is TRBV28, the J call TRBJ2-1; D is ambiguous. CDR1 is MDHEN and CDR2 is SYDVKM in the germline V gene. V lost 7 bases and J lost 0, with 10 bases in between. There are 14 residues in the CDR3.

As for this clone: Other DNA sequences in the same sample also yield this CDR3. CDR3 residues: CASSLGTSGYTDTQYF. The CDR3 DNA reads TGTGCCAGCAGCTTGGGGACTAGCGGGTACACAGATACGCAGTATTTT. The rearrangement links TRBV5-4 to TRBJ2-3; 11 bases fit TRBD2. This CDR3 region has 16 residues. The J segment lost 2 bases and the V segment lost 0 bases, leaving 2 bases of the junction unmatched. CDR1 SGHNT and CDR2 YYREEE come from the germline V gene (reference sequence).

V is TRBV5-4 and J is TRBJ2-5; D assignment may be TRBD1 or TRBD2 (5 bases each). Germline V gene lookup returns CDR1 SGHNT and CDR2 YYREEE (reference sequence). This CDR3 is built from 16 residues. V gave up 0 bases and J gave up 3 bases, with 15 bases separating them. This CDR3 reads CASSLGVRAGEETQYF. The CDR3 DNA is TGTGCCAGCAGCTTGGGAGTCAGGGCGGGCGAAGAGACCCAGTACTTC.

This chain uses TRBV7-3 with TRBJ2-7; 7 bases fit TRBD2. V trimming: 5 bases; J trimming: 9 bases; junction bases outside the gene matches: 10. The germline CDR1 and CDR2 sequences are SGHTA and FQGTGA. The CDR3 runs to 13 residues. The CDR3 DNA reads as TGTGCCAGCAGCCTAGGCTCGCGGGAGAGGCAGTACTTC. It yields the protein CASSLGSRERQYF.

The chain carries TRBV5-1 and TRBJ2-1; 10 positions agree with TRBD2. This CDR3 comprises 16 residues. The junction had 14 bases not matched to a gene; V was cut back by 4 bases and J by 10 bases. The germline V gene encodes CDR1 SGHRS and CDR2 YFSETQ. CDR3 sequence: CASSPASGSTHREQFF. CDR3 sequence (DNA): TGCGCCAGCAGCCCCGCTAGCGGGAGTACCCACAGAGAGCAGTTCTTC.

This sequence joins TRBV28 and TRBJ2-2; D possibly uses TRBD1 or TRBD2 (5 bases each). Germline CDR1 reads MDHEN; CDR2 reads SYDVKM. The CDR3 contains 15 residues. The V end was cut by 8 bases, the J end by 3 bases, with 16 bases between. CDR3 protein: CASGTTATDTGELFF. CDR3 nucleotides: TGTGCCAGCGGGACGACAGCAACCGACACCGGGGAGCTGTTTTTT.

This chain uses TRBV5-1 with TRBJ2-7; D possibly corresponds to TRBD2 (5 bases). The germline V gene encodes CDR1 SGHRS and CDR2 YFSETQ. Trimming pared 4 bases from V and 2 bases from J, leaving 13 bases between. The CDR3 spans 14 residues. The CDR3 spells CASSLSGIPYEQYF. In DNA, the CDR3 is TGCGCCAGCAGCCTGTCCGGGATCCCCTACGAGCAGTACTTC.

The chain is built from TRBV5-1 and TRBJ2-1, with a possible D match to TRBD2 (6 bases). Germline CDR1 is SGHRS and CDR2 is YFSETQ. V was trimmed by 0 bases and J by 8 bases, leaving 12 bases between them. This CDR3 comprises 14 residues. The CDR3 nucleotides read TGCGCCAGCAGCTTGGCGGGAGTCGATGATGAGCAGTTCTTC. Its protein is CASSLAGVDDEQFF.

The chain has TRBV30 and TRBJ1-5, with 9 nucleotides matching TRBD1. The CDR3 has 15 amino acids. With V trimmed by 3 bases and J by 5 bases, 8 bases remained unmatched. Per the germline V gene, CDR1 is GTSNPN and CDR2 is SVGIG (reference sequence). DNA for the CDR3: TGTGCCTGGAGCCCTGGGACAGGGAGATATCAGCCCCAGCATTTT. Translated: CAWSPGTGRYQPQHF.

This clone was seen a single time. The genes are TRBV15 and TRBJ2-3; D is possibly TRBD2 (5 bases). CDR1 is LNHNV and CDR2 is YYDKDF in the germline V gene (reference sequence). Between the trimmed V and J ends, which lost 5 bases and 2 bases, there was a span of 14 bases. The CDR3 extends over 15 amino acids. The CDR3 loop is CATSPDWTVTDTQYF. The CDR3 coding sequence is TGTGCCACCAGCCCAGATTGGACTGTCACAGATACGCAGTATTTT.

CDR3 amino acids: CASSLAFQRPLDTQYF. The CDR3 coding sequence is TGTGCCAGCAGCTTAGCTTTCCAGCGGCCCCTAGATACGCAGTATTTT. The chain couples TRBV7-9 to TRBJ2-3; a weak D match, TRBD2 (5 bases). The V and J ends lost 0 bases and 5 bases respectively, with 15 bases between them. Germline CDR1 and CDR2: SEHNR and FQNEAQ (reference sequence). The CDR3 has 16 residues.

The chain links TRBV6-6 to TRBJ2-1, with a possible D match to TRBD1 (6 bases). The V gene's germline CDR1 is MNHNY and CDR2 SVGAGI (reference sequence). V was trimmed by 5 bases and J by 4 bases, leaving 12 bases between them. This CDR3 has 14 amino acids. The CDR3 region has the DNA TGTGCCAGCAGTAACCGGGACACATACAATGAGCAGTTCTTC. Protein: CASSNRDTYNEQFF.

The J gene is TRBJ2-7, the V gene TRBV19; 7 bases line up with TRBD1. Germline V lookup: CDR1 LNHDA, CDR2 SQIVND (reference sequence). Trimming cost V 8 bases and J 0 bases; bases outside gene matches: 13. The CDR3 is 16 amino acids. This CDR3 is CASPTPSGQPSYEQYF. The CDR3 region has the DNA TGTGCCAGTCCTACCCCGTCGGGACAGCCCTCCTACGAGCAGTACTTC.

The chain employs TRBV12-5 and TRBJ2-3; 7 bases are a match to TRBD1. This CDR3 has 13 amino acids. With V trimmed by 2 bases and J by 5 bases, 1 base remained unmatched. Per the germline V gene, CDR1 is LGHNT and CDR2 is FRNRAP. Here the CDR3 reads CASGLQGVDTQYF. The CDR3 DNA reads TGTGCTAGTGGTTTGCAGGGGGTAGATACGCAGTATTTT.